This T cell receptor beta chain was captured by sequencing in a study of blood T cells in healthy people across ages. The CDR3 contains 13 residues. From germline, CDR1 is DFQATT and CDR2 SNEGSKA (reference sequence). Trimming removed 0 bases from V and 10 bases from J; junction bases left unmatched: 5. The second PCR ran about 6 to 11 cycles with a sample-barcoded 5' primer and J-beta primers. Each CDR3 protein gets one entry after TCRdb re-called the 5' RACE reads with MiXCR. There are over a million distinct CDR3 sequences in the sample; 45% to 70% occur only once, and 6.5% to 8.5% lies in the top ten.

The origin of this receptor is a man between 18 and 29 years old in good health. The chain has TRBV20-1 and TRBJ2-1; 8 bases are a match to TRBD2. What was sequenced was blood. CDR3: CSARDPPSGEQFF. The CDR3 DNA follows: TGCAGTGCTAGAGATCCCCCTAGCGGGGAGCAGTTCTTC.